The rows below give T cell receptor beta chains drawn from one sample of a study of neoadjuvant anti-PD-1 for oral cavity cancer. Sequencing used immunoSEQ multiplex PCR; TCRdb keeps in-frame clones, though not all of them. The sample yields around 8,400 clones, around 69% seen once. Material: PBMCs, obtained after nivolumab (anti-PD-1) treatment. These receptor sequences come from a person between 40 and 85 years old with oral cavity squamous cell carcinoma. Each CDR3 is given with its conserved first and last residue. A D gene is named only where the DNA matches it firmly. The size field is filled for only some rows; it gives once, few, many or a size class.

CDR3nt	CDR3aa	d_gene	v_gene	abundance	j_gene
TGCGCCAGCAGGGAACCTTGGGGGGTATACAATGAGCAGTTCTTC	CASREPWGVYNEQFF	-	TRBV10-2	-	TRBJ2-1
TGTGCCAGCAGAGTAGCCTACGAGCAGTACTTC	CASRVAYEQYF	-	TRBV6-5	once	TRBJ2-7
TGCGCCAGCAGTGAGTGGGGACTGGATGAAAAACTGTTTTTT	CASSEWGLDEKLFF	-	TRBV10-2	-	TRBJ1-4
TGTGCCAGCAGTGTACGGGGCGGGCATGAGCAGTTCTTC	CASSVRGGHEQFF	-	TRBV25-1	-	TRBJ2-1
TGTGCCAGCACCCTTAGCGGGGCTAGCACAGATACGCAGTATTTT	CASTLSGASTDTQYF	TRBD2	TRBV27	-	TRBJ2-3
TGTGCCAGCAGCGTTCCCCGAAGAAAGGGAGATACGCAGTATTTT	CASSVPRRKGDTQYF	-	TRBV9	-	TRBJ2-3
TGTGCCAGCAACACCGCTGGACTCTACGAGCAGTACTTC	CASNTAGLYEQYF	-	TRBV7-9	-	TRBJ2-7
TGTGCCAGTAGTATCGAAGGAGGCACTGAAGCTTTCTTT	CASSIEGGTEAFF	-	TRBV19	-	TRBJ1-1
TGTGCCAGCAGTGACTGGGACAGGGGGGGATACAATGAGCAGTTCTTC	CASSDWDRGGYNEQFF	TRBD1	TRBV6-4	-	TRBJ2-1
TGTGCCAGCAGTTACTCGAACGGGTACAATGAGCAGTTCTTC	CASSYSNGYNEQFF	-	TRBV6-6	-	TRBJ2-1
TGTGCCAGCAGCCGCCCAGCGGGGGACCCCACAGATACGCAGTATTTT	CASSRPAGDPTDTQYF	TRBD2	TRBV28	-	TRBJ2-3
TGTGCCAGCAGGAGGGCCGCGGGGGATGAAAAACTGTTTTTT	CASRRAAGDEKLFF	-	TRBV6-5	-	TRBJ1-4
TGTGCCACCAGCAACGGGACAGACGCGAACTATGGCTACACCTTC	CATSNGTDANYGYTF	TRBD1	TRBV15	-	TRBJ1-2
TGTGCCAGCAGCCGCTTAGCGGGGGCACTCTCCTACGAGCAGTACTTC	CASSRLAGALSYEQYF	TRBD2	TRBV16	-	TRBJ2-7
TGTGCCAGTAGGGGACTAAACACTGAAGCTTTCTTT	CASRGLNTEAFF	-	TRBV19	-	TRBJ1-1
TGTGCCAGCAGCTTACGCGCGGGGGGCTCTCAAGAGACCCAGTACTTC	CASSLRAGGSQETQYF	-	TRBV12-1	few	TRBJ2-5
TGTGCCAGCAGCGAACTACAGGGAGTTATACAGACCCAGTACTTC	CASSELQGVIQTQYF	-	TRBV7-2	-	TRBJ2-5
TGTGCCAGCCTCCTGGGACACGAGACGCCCTACGAGCAGTACTTC	CASLLGHETPYEQYF	-	TRBV5-8	-	TRBJ2-7
TGCGCCAGCAGCCACCAACGCCCAGGACAGGGCTGGAACACTGAAGCTTTCTTT	CASSHQRPGQGWNTEAFF	TRBD1	TRBV5-1	-	TRBJ1-1
TGTGCCAGCAGCTTGGGGACAGGGGGCCCTTATGGCTACACCTTC	CASSLGTGGPYGYTF	TRBD1	TRBV5-8	-	TRBJ1-2
TGTGCCAGCAGCTTGGAGGGGGCACGGAACACTGAAGCTTTCTTT	CASSLEGARNTEAFF	TRBD1	TRBV7-8	-	TRBJ1-1
TGCGCCAGCAGGCGGGGGGACACTAATGAAAAACTGTTTTTT	CASRRGDTNEKLFF	-	TRBV5-1	once	TRBJ1-4
TGTGCCAGCAGTGGCAGGGGTTGGAACACTGAAGCTTTCTTT	CASSGRGWNTEAFF	-	TRBV25-1	few	TRBJ1-1
TGTGCCAGCTCAGGGGGGTATGGCTACACCTTC	CASSGGYGYTF	TRBD1	TRBV9	once	TRBJ1-2
TGTGCCAGCAGGCCAGGGGGCTCCTATGGCTACACCTTC	CASRPGGSYGYTF	TRBD1	TRBV28	-	TRBJ1-2
TGTGCCAGCGGGTCCTACAATGAGCAGTTCTTC	CASGSYNEQFF	-	TRBV2	-	TRBJ2-1
TGTGCCAGTAGTATGAGGGGCAGGGATGCCTACGAGCAGTACTTC	CASSMRGRDAYEQYF	-	TRBV19	-	TRBJ2-7
TGTGCCAGCAGTTTATTTGGGGGAGTCGGAAACACCATATATTTT	CASSLFGGVGNTIYF	-	TRBV28	-	TRBJ1-3